One sample yielded the 3 T cell receptor beta chains listed below, sequenced in a study of blood T cell repertoires in COVID-19. Only in-frame clones appear in the TCRdb table, and some are missing; sequencing was by immunoSEQ multiplex PCR. The profile shows about 340,000 clones, almost 90% of them singletons. The sequenced material came from peripheral blood. Receptors originate from a woman aged 70-85 years with COVID-19, enrolled during active disease.

This clone came up many times. The chain uses TRBV10-1 and TRBJ2-3; 7 bases align to TRBD2. Trimming took 8 bases from V and 6 from J; bases not matched to a gene: 14. The CDR3 is 15 amino acids. Germline loops: CDR1 WNHNN, CDR2 SYGVQD (reference sequence). The CDR3 DNA reads TGCGCCAGCGGTCACCACTTTGCGGGGGTCGATACGCAGTATTTT. Translating it yields CASGHHFAGVDTQYF.

This chain uses TRBV3-1 (or the pseudogene TRBV3-2) with TRBJ2-3; 14 positions match TRBD2. V was clipped by 1 base and J by 2 bases; unmatched bases: 11. Per germline, CDR1 LGHDT and CDR2 YNNKEL (reference sequence). The CDR3 contains 20 residues. The CDR3 spells CASSQVVGTSGGTNTDTQYF. The CDR3 DNA reads TGTGCCAGCAGCCAAGTGGTGGGGACTAGCGGGGGCACGAACACAGATACGCAGTATTTT.

J is TRBJ2-7 and V is TRBV6-1; no firm D call. CDR1 and CDR2 from the germline V gene are MNHNS and SASEGT. This CDR3 contains 14 residues. V was trimmed by 2 bases and J by 3 bases, leaving 11 bases between them. The CDR3 region is CASSEYAGNYEQYF. As DNA, the CDR3 is TGTGCCAGCAGTGAATATGCAGGCAACTACGAGCAGTACTTC.